This T cell receptor (beta chain) was captured by sequencing in a study of cytomegalovirus exposure and HLA in healthy donors. The PCR had 60 Vbeta and 13 Jbeta primers. Generated by immunoSEQ multiplex PCR, the TCRdb table keeps only in-frame clones and is missing some. The repertoire holds 110,000 to 150,000 clones, with 65% to 85% as singletons. The clonotype was recovered from a male donor in good health and CMV-seronegative. The material sequenced was PBMCs.

CDR3 coding DNA: TGTGCCAGCAGTTACTCGATCGGTGGTGAGCAGTTCTTC. As protein: CASSYSIGGEQFF. V usage is TRBV6-5 and J usage is TRBJ2-1; no reliable D call. CDR1 and CDR2 from the germline V gene are MNHEY and SVGAGI. Trimming stripped 0 bases from V and 9 bases from J, with 9 bases between. This CDR3 has 13 residues.